This T cell receptor beta chain was sequenced in a study of blood T cell dynamics during melanoma immunotherapy. Stated time point: week 3, after first cycle of checkpoint inhibitor. Germline V CDR1 and CDR2: SGHVS, FNYEAQ. V was clipped by 5 bases and J by 1 base; unmatched bases: 4. This CDR3 has 14 amino acids. Using immunoSEQ multiplex PCR, the repertoire was profiled, and TCRdb retains in-frame clones only, with some absent. Of under 15,000 clones listed, roughly 89% were seen once; the top ten hold approximately 0.19%. A word on this clone: Its antigen remains unknown.

Study-wide results and caveats: It remained unknown if the driving T cell clones were melanoma-specific.

The chain is built from TRBV7-6 and TRBJ2-7, with TRBD2 matching over 8 bases. The receptor comes from a human donor with melanoma. The input for sequencing was effector memory CD8+ T cells from blood, taken from a patient treated with checkpoint blockade. DNA of the CDR3: TGTGCCAGCAGCAGTAGCGGGGAATCCTACGAGCAGTACTTC. Translating gives CASSSSGESYEQYF. Full variable domain (remainder filled in from reference TRBV7-6 and TRBJ2-7): GAGVSQSPRYKVTKRGQDVALRCDPISGHVSLYWYRQALGQGPEFLTYFNYEAQQDKSGLPNDRFSAERPEGSISTLTIQRTEQRDSAMYRCASSSSGESYEQYFGPGTRLTVT.